This TCR beta chain derives from a study of shared T cell receptors in the human thymus (dated by TCRdb to the early 2020s). Notes on the research overall: The study investigated the way shared, self-reactive T-cell receptor alpha chains are produced in the human thymus.

There are 16 amino acids in the CDR3, from cysteine to phenylalanine inclusive. Just the 48-base CDR3 DNA is kept, in frame starting at base 1. In the germline V gene, CDR1 corresponds to LGHNT and CDR2 to FRNRAP. For this chain, trimming is 1 base at the V end and 2 bases at the J end, and the number of junction bases without a gene match is 7. Of note for this clone: Its antigen specificity is not known. The record has no base qualities; no much larger clone is one base away.

To prepare the library, the immunoSEQ multiplex PCR assay was applied. This is the immuneACCESS table as TCRdb keeps it, with only in-frame sequences that have V and J called. A part of the clones is gone; compared with another copy, unresolved V genes explain less than half, and the rest is unexplained. The sample yields 700,000 or so clones; roughly 85% were counted once. Roughly 0.01% of the sample rests with the top ten. These data were also filed under a second study, of human thymus T cells. The second paper states: Immunologically healthy infants undergoing open corrective cardiac surgery for congenital heart defects in Finland were used as donors. Thymus tissue was collected as surgical resects that were removed during corrective cardiac surgery. Both the thymic and the peripheral blood repertoires appeared to show biased V and J gene segment usage. According to the related research, thymic TCR repertoires were highly overlapping among unrelated individuals. The study used under 10 infant thymus samples plus four related peripheral blood samples to characterize TCR alpha and beta repertoires. The infant donors were 7 to 244 days old, and the cohort included a handful of males and a couple of females. Thymocytes were mechanically released from the tissue and were stored as pellets of about 9.5-33 million cells at -70 degrees C. A QIAsymphony instrument was used to extract genomic DNA from frozen cell pellets. Using the immunoSEQ multiplex PCR assay, the TCRB and TCRAD loci were amplified from a standardized quantity of quality-controlled genomic DNA. Amplicons spanned the V(D)J region at a length sufficient to cover the CDR3 and identify V and J genes. The commercial immunoSEQ service was used to sequence amplicons on an Illumina platform. Corrections for primer bias and sequencing errors followed previously described methods, while TCRAD and TCRB definitions were based on the IMGT database. Analysis of the repertoires was done with immunoSEQ Analyzer 3.0 and VDJTools and included basic statistics, V/J segment usage, diversity estimates, rarefaction and pairwise overlap. Diversity was estimated using the Chao1, ChaoE, Efron-Thisted, Shannon and inverse Simpson indices, and was also estimated on datasets down-sampled to the size of the smallest sample. Repertoire overlap used strict matching of CDR3 nucleotide sequence, V gene and J gene, with Jaccard-based multidimensional scaling clustering. On average, thymus samples yielded 810,000 or so unique TCRB clonotypes, whereas blood samples yielded about 84,000.

The origin of this receptor is a girl under three years old with a congenital heart defect. Donor details come from another sample of the same person, matched by shared clones. The rearranged segments are TRBV12-5 and TRBJ2-5; 7 bases in the middle match TRBD2. The sample was thymocytes. The sequenced DNA: TGTGCTAGTGGTTTGGAGAGGACGGGGGGACAAGAGACCCAGTACTTC. Its translation reads: CASGLERTGGQETQYF. Extended through the reference TRBV12-5 and TRBJ2-5 proteins, this CDR3 yields the full variable domain: DARVTQTPRHKVTEMGQEVTMRCQPILGHNTVFWYRQTMMQGLELLAYFRNRAPLDDSGMPKDRFSAEMPDATLATLKIQPSEPRDSAVYFCASGLERTGGQETQYFGPGTRLLVL.